These 15 T cell receptor beta chains were all obtained from the same sample, sequenced in a study of blood T cell repertoires in COVID-19. The method was immunoSEQ multiplex PCR; TCRdb's version includes in-frame clones alone and lacks a portion of them. The sample includes tens of thousands of clones, 75% to 90% of them seen just once. Sequencing was performed on peripheral blood. These receptor sequences come from an elderly man with acute or convalescent COVID-19.

The DNA of the CDR3 is TGTGCCAGCAGGCAGGGTGACGAGCAGTACTTC. Protein product: CASRQGDEQYF. V usage is TRBV2 and J usage is TRBJ2-7; a weak D match, TRBD1 (5 bases). Between the trimmed V and J ends, which lost 6 bases and 5 bases, there was a span of 8 bases. Germline assignment: CDR1 SNHLY and CDR2 FYNNEI. This CDR3 is built from 11 residues.

Only a few counts were recorded for this clone. The chain combines TRBV29-1 with TRBJ2-2; D is unclear. The V gene's germline CDR1 is SQVTM and CDR2 ANQGSEA. The V end was cut by 5 bases, the J end by 0 bases, with 10 bases between. The length of the CDR3 is 14 residues. CDR3 in amino acids: CSVPGQANTGELFF. DNA of the CDR3: TGCAGCGTTCCTGGGCAAGCGAACACCGGGGAGCTGTTTTTT.

V gene TRBV10-2 combines with J gene TRBJ2-7, with 7 bases identical to TRBD1. Looked up from germline, CDR1 is WSHSY and CDR2 is SAAADI. CDR3 size: 15 residues. V lost 0 bases and J lost 2; bases outside the gene matches: 4. As DNA, the CDR3 is TGCGCCAGCAGTGAGTCGGGGCAGGGGGCCTACGAGCAGTACTTC. This translates into CASSESGQGAYEQYF.

This rearrangement joins TRBV7-2 to TRBJ2-6; TRBD1 aligns across 7 bases. This CDR3 contains 15 residues. Germline-derived CDR1 and CDR2 are SGHTA and FQGNSA. J was trimmed by 2 bases and V by 3 bases; bases with no gene match: 1. DNA for the CDR3: TGTGCCAGCAGCTTTACAGGGGCTGGGGCCAACGTCCTGACTTTC. Translation gives CASSFTGAGANVLTF. The full variable domain, completed using reference TRBV7-2 and TRBJ2-6, is GAGVSQSPSNKVTEKGKDVELRCDPISGHTALYWYRQSLGQGLEFLIYFQGNSAPDKSGLPSDRFSAERTGGSVSTLTIQRTQQEDSAVYLCASSFTGAGANVLTFGAGSRLTVL.

This clone was counted a single time. The chain combines TRBV11-3 with TRBJ1-2, with 9 bases identical to TRBD1. CDR3 size: 16 residues. J was trimmed by 6 bases and V by 1 base; bases with no gene match: 9. The germline V gene encodes CDR1 SGHNT and CDR2 YENEEA. CDR3 sequence: CASSLVPGTGFNGYTF. The CDR3 DNA follows: TGTGCCAGCAGCTTAGTCCCCGGGACAGGGTTCAATGGCTACACCTTC.

The chain combines TRBV5-1 with TRBJ2-1, with 7 bases lining up with TRBD2. This CDR3 is built from 16 residues. Trimming took 7 bases from V and 0 from J; bases not matched to a gene: 10. Germline loops: CDR1 SGHRS, CDR2 YFSETQ. The CDR3 DNA reads TGCGCCAGCCAGGACCAGCGGGGTAGCTCCTACAATGAGCAGTTCTTC. Translating it yields CASQDQRGSSYNEQFF.

The chain carries TRBV19 and TRBJ1-4; TRBD1 might be the D (6 bases). This CDR3 spans 14 amino acids. From germline, CDR1 is LNHDA and CDR2 SQIVND (reference sequence). V was cut by 6 bases and J by 4 bases, with 12 bases left in between. CDR3 sequence reads: CASSSQGHNEKLFF. The CDR3 DNA reads as TGTGCCAGTAGCTCACAGGGCCATAATGAAAAACTGTTTTTT.

This chain joins TRBV5-1 and TRBJ1-1, with 7 bases lining up with TRBD1. The CDR3 sequence is 16 residues long. V gave up 0 bases and J gave up 4 bases; unmatched junction bases: 9. Germline V gene data show CDR1 as SGHRS and CDR2 as YFSETQ. CDR3 sequence (DNA): TGCGCCAGCAGCTTGGAACTACAGGGGATGGGCACTGAAGCTTTCTTT. This gives the protein CASSLELQGMGTEAFF.

This chain links TRBV11-2 with TRBJ1-1; unclear D gene. Trimming pared 1 base from V and 0 bases from J, leaving 9 bases between. The CDR3 spans 15 residues. Germline V gene lookup returns CDR1 SGHAT and CDR2 FQNNGV. DNA for the CDR3: TGTGCCAGCAGCTTAGGGGCAGATATGAACACTGAAGCTTTCTTT. Translated: CASSLGADMNTEAFF.

The chain employs TRBV5-6 and TRBJ1-2; D call uncertain. V lost 1 base to trimming and J lost 3 bases, with 10 bases between them. Germline CDR1 and CDR2: SGHDT and YYEEEE. This CDR3 is 14 amino acids long. The DNA of the CDR3 is TGTGCCAGCAGCTTGTTCGGTAGAGACTATGGCTACACCTTC. It specifies CASSLFGRDYGYTF.

J is TRBJ2-3 and V is TRBV27; 7 bases map to TRBD2. Per germline, CDR1 MNHEY and CDR2 SMNVEV (reference sequence). The CDR3 loop spans 15 amino acids. Trimming removed 4 bases from V and 3 bases from J; junction bases left unmatched: 7. CDR3 coding DNA: TGTGCCAGCAGTTCCCGGAGGGAGGGGACAGATACGCAGTATTTT. As protein: CASSSRREGTDTQYF.

The rearrangement uses TRBV24-1 and TRBJ2-1; D perhaps matches TRBD2 (5 bases). CDR3 length: 15 amino acids. From germline, CDR1 is KGHDR and CDR2 SFDVKD. V lost 9 bases and J lost 3, with 17 bases in between. For the CDR3, the DNA is TGTGCCACCGGGCCCGCCAGCGGCAGCTACAATGAGCAGTTCTTC. Amino acids: CATGPASGSYNEQFF.

The chain joins TRBV27 to TRBJ2-2; a possible D gene is TRBD1 (7 bases). V was pared by 4 bases and J by 3 bases, with 12 bases between. The germline CDR1 and CDR2 sequences are MNHEY and SMNVEV (reference sequence). This CDR3 is built from 15 residues. In DNA, the CDR3 is TGTGCCAGCAGTTATAGCAGGGGGGACACCGGGGAGCTGTTTTTT. Protein: CASSYSRGDTGELFF.

V usage is TRBV7-7 and J usage is TRBJ2-1; TRBD1 matches 9 bases. V was pared by 1 base and J by 8 bases, with 6 bases of the junction left unmatched. Germline values: CDR1 SSHAT, CDR2 FNYEAQ (reference sequence). The CDR3 is 15 residues long. This CDR3 is CASSLGGQGTYEQFF. CDR3 coding DNA: TGTGCCAGCAGCTTAGGGGGACAGGGCACCTATGAGCAGTTCTTC. The full variable domain, with the rest looked up from reference TRBV7-7 and TRBJ2-1, is GAGVSQSPRYKVTKRGQDVTLRCDPISSHATLYWYQQALGQGPEFLTYFNYEAQPDKSGLPSDRFSAERPEGSISTLTIQRTEQRDSAMYRCASSLGGQGTYEQFFGPGTRLTVL.

The V call is TRBV19, the J call TRBJ2-7, with D possibly matching TRBD1 (5 bases). The germline V and J ends were trimmed by 1 base and 3 bases, with 7 bases remaining between them. The V gene's germline CDR1 is LNHDA and CDR2 SQIVND (reference sequence). The length of the CDR3 is 13 residues. The CDR3 loop reads CASSIARDYEQYF. The CDR3 nucleotides read TGTGCCAGTAGTATAGCCAGGGACTACGAGCAGTACTTC. Drawing the rest from reference TRBV19 and TRBJ2-7, the complete variable domain is DGGITQSPKYLFRKEGQNVTLSCEQNLNHDAMYWYRQDPGQGLRLIYYSQIVNDFQKGDIAEGYSVSREKKESFPLTVTSAQKNPTAFYLCASSIARDYEQYFGPGTRLTVT.